This T cell receptor beta chain stems from a study of T cell clonality in common variable immunodeficiency. Study-level findings and limits: Reportedly, TCR beta sequences from common variable immunodeficiency showed fewer deletions and N-nucleotide insertions. CVID subjects showed higher TCRbeta clonality than healthy controls.

Assay used: immunoSEQ multiplex PCR; TCRdb lists only in-frame clones, some missing. The sample has about 18,000 clones, none seen only once. Ten or more counts support this clone. The antigen remains undetermined. The TCR comes from a human donor with common variable immunodeficiency. The sample taken for sequencing was peripheral blood mononuclear cells.

The CDR3: CASSSRTSDHNEQFF. CDR3 DNA, as far as it was read: TGTGCCAGCAGCTCCAGGACTAGCGATCACAATGAG. The chain links TRBV11-2 to TRBJ2-1, with TRBD2 matching over 9 bases. The read gets to within 3 residues of the CDR3 end, and the germline J gene fills in the rest. Trimming at V came to 4 bases and at J to 5 bases, leaving 6 bases not matched to a gene. The CDR3 length is 15 residues. From germline, CDR1 is SGHAT and CDR2 FQNNGV.